The 4 T cell receptor beta chains given below trace back to one sample, sequenced in a study of blood T cells in healthy people across ages. Primed by a sample-barcoded 5' primer and a J-beta primer mix, a second PCR proceeded for about 7 to 12 cycles. TCRdb reanalysed the 5' RACE reads using MiXCR and keeps one entry per CDR3 protein. In the table there are about a million distinct CDR3 sequences, just over 50% of which are singletons. The specimen sequenced was blood. The receptors stem from an older woman in good health.

This clonotype has only one observation. This chain links TRBV6-5 with TRBJ1-6; D is unclear. The CDR3 spans 11 residues. Trimming pared 5 bases from V and 7 bases from J, leaving 3 bases between. From germline, CDR1 is MNHEY and CDR2 SVGAGI. This CDR3 reads CASSQNSPLHF. The CDR3 nucleotides are TGTGCCAGCAGTCAGAATTCACCCCTCCACTTT.

This clonotype was recorded many times. The chain joins TRBV27 to TRBJ2-7, with 7 bases lining up with TRBD1. Germline CDR1 and CDR2: MNHEY and SMNVEV (reference sequence). The CDR3 has 13 amino acids. Trimming took 6 bases from V and 1 from J; bases not matched to a gene: 3. In nucleotides, the CDR3 is TGTGCCAGCAGACGGACAGGTTCCTACGAGCAGTACTTC. It translates to CASRRTGSYEQYF.

This chain connects TRBV6-2 or TRBV6-3 to TRBJ2-7; tentative D call: TRBD2 (7 bases). Deletions cut 7 bases from V and 0 bases from J, with 13 bases between. From germline, CDR1 is MNHEY and CDR2 SVGEGT. There are 14 residues in the CDR3. CDR3 coding DNA: TGTGCCAGCACCGTACGGGGGGCCTCCTACGAGCAGTACTTC. As protein: CASTVRGASYEQYF.

The chain is built from TRBV6-5 and TRBJ2-2; D unclear. Between the trimmed V and J ends, which lost 0 bases and 8 bases, there was a span of 16 bases. This CDR3 has 16 residues. In germline, CDR1 is MNHEY, CDR2 SVGAGI. In DNA form, the CDR3 reads TGTGCCAGCAGTTACTCAATGGGGTCCCACGGGGGGGAGCTGTTTTTT. Protein product: CASSYSMGSHGGELFF.